This TCR beta chain was profiled in a study of blood T cells in healthy people across ages. Study outcomes and limitations: Considered underestimates were the diversity estimates obtained from one million T cells.

Primed by a sample-barcoded 5' primer and a J-beta primer mix, a second PCR proceeded for roughly 6 to 12 cycles. A single record per CDR3 protein comes from TCRdb applying MiXCR to the 5' RACE reads. The sample lists about 1.8 million distinct CDR3 sequences, about 50% seen once, with approximately 2.1% in the top ten. CDR1 is SGHRS, CDR2 YFSETQ, per germline. This CDR3 comprises 15 residues. With 4 bases removed from V and 2 bases from J, the gap between germline ends came to 16 bases. This clonotype was found a few times. Its antigen is unidentified. Caucasian, healthy and from Russia, the donors were aged between roughly 6 and 95. Every donor contributed 7.5 to 10 milliliters of peripheral blood by blood draw. Isolated per sample were at least 6 million PBMCs.

This chain joins TRBV5-1 and TRBJ2-7; D possibly uses TRBD1 or TRBD2 (5 bases each). What was sequenced was blood. The TCR comes from a woman aged 40 to 50 in good health. The DNA of the CDR3 is TGCGCCAGCAGCGTGGGGGTGGTCGATACCTACGAGCAGTACTTC. Translated, it gives CASSVGVVDTYEQYF.